Presented here are 14 T cell receptor beta chains from one specimen sequenced in a study of blood T cell repertoires in COVID-19. The assay was immunoSEQ multiplex PCR, and TCRdb's table has in-frame clones only and misses some. This sample yields 120,000 to 150,000 clones, of which around four fifths are seen a single time; about 3% belongs to the top ten. Sequencing was performed on peripheral blood. These TCRs come from a woman in her thirties or forties with active or convalescent COVID-19.

V gene TRBV7-2 combines with J gene TRBJ2-2, with D tentatively TRBD2 (5 bases). Germline CDR1 is SGHTA and CDR2 is FQGNSA. The CDR3 extends over 17 amino acids. Deletions cut 5 bases from V and 5 bases from J, with 21 bases between. CDR3 amino acids: CASSPRPSWRGTGELFF. CDR3 DNA: TGTGCCAGCAGCCCTAGGCCCAGCTGGAGAGGGACCGGGGAGCTGTTTTTT.

CDR3 region: CASSLRGQVRRPQHF. The CDR3 coding sequence is TGTGCCAGCAGTTTACGGGGACAGGTTCGCCGGCCCCAGCATTTT. The J gene is TRBJ1-5, the V gene TRBV28; TRBD1 matches at 8 bases. Germline assignment: CDR1 MDHEN and CDR2 SYDVKM. The CDR3 is 15 amino acids. The V and J ends lost 2 bases and 9 bases, in that order; junction bases with no gene match: 9.

This rearrangement joins TRBV3-1 (or the pseudogene TRBV3-2) to TRBJ2-3; D might be TRBD2 (6 bases). Germline assignment: CDR1 LGHDT and CDR2 YNNKEL (reference sequence). This CDR3 is built from 16 residues. The V and J ends lost 1 base and 0 bases respectively, with 11 bases between them. The DNA of the CDR3 is TGTGCCAGCAGCCAAGGGGGCGGGGTTAGCACAGATACGCAGTATTTT. Translation gives CASSQGGGVSTDTQYF.

The chain has TRBV7-2 and TRBJ1-6; no clear D. The length of the CDR3 is 14 residues. V was clipped by 1 base and J by 7 bases, with 8 bases between them. Germline V gene lookup returns CDR1 SGHTA and CDR2 FQGNSA. The CDR3 spells CASSLGGRNSPLHF. CDR3 nucleotide sequence: TGTGCCAGCAGCTTAGGAGGAAGGAATTCACCCCTCCACTTT.

This chain links TRBV6-5 with TRBJ1-1; 8 bases match TRBD1. The junction had 7 bases not matched to a gene; V was cut back by 7 bases and J by 0 bases. Germline CDR1 reads MNHEY; CDR2 reads SVGAGI. This CDR3 is 15 amino acids long. Written as DNA, the CDR3 is TGTGCCAGCAAGAAGGGACAGGCCATGAACACTGAAGCTTTCTTT. Protein: CASKKGQAMNTEAFF.

J is TRBJ1-1 and V is TRBV11-2; D is ambiguous. The V and J ends lost 5 bases and 1 base respectively, with 11 bases between them. Per germline, CDR1 SGHAT and CDR2 FQNNGV. The CDR3 has 14 residues. CDR3 protein: CASSPWRENTEAFF. In DNA, the CDR3 is TGTGCCAGCAGCCCCTGGCGGGAGAACACTGAAGCTTTCTTT.

This clone was counted once. The CDR3 DNA follows: TGTGCCAGCAGTTCCCCCCGGGGGGCGGGCTCCTACGAGCAGTACTTC. Protein sequence: CASSSPRGAGSYEQYF. The rearrangement links TRBV28 to TRBJ2-7; weak D call: TRBD2 (7 bases). This CDR3 contains 16 residues. Trimming pared 4 bases from V and 0 bases from J, leaving 16 bases between. Germline values: CDR1 MDHEN, CDR2 SYDVKM.

The chain employs TRBV7-8 and TRBJ2-1; the match to TRBD2 covers 12 bases. This CDR3 comprises 16 residues. The V segment lost 5 bases and the J segment 7 bases; nucleotides outside the gene matches: 9. From germline, CDR1 is SGHVS and CDR2 FQNEAQ. The CDR3 region has the DNA TGTGCCAGCAGCCCCCGACTAGCGGGAGTTATAAATGAGCAGTTCTTC. The encoded protein is CASSPRLAGVINEQFF. Looking up the rest from reference TRBV7-8 and TRBJ2-1 gives the full variable domain: GAGVSQSPRYKVAKRGQDVALRCDPISGHVSLFWYQQALGQGPEFLTYFQNEAQLDKSGLPSDRFFAERPEGSVSTLKIQRTQQEDSAVYLCASSPRLAGVINEQFFGPGTRLTVL.

V is TRBV7-2 and J is TRBJ1-2; 10 nucleotides align to TRBD1. J lost 4 bases, V lost 5 bases, and 7 bases had no gene match. The germline CDR1 and CDR2 sequences are SGHTA and FQGNSA. The CDR3 length is 15 residues. The CDR3 DNA follows: TGTGCCAGCAGCCAAACCGGGACAGGGGCCTATGGCTACACCTTC. It specifies CASSQTGTGAYGYTF.

The chain joins TRBV11-2 to TRBJ1-1; 9 bases line up with TRBD1. The CDR3 length is 12 residues. From germline, CDR1 is SGHAT and CDR2 FQNNGV. The ends lost 4 bases at V and 10 bases at J; junction bases unmatched: 4. For the CDR3, the DNA is TGTGCCAGCAGCTCAACAGGGGGCGTAGCTTTCTTT. Amino acid sequence: CASSSTGGVAFF.

This clone rates as medium-sized (0.01 to 0.1%). This chain uses TRBV7-9 with TRBJ1-4; TRBD1 might be the D (5 bases). This CDR3 comprises 16 residues. With 5 bases removed from V and 7 bases from J, the gap between germline ends came to 20 bases. In germline, CDR1 is SEHNR, CDR2 FQNEAQ (reference sequence). The CDR3 loop reads CASSTEGGARGEKLFF. The CDR3 nucleotides read TGTGCCAGCAGCACGGAGGGAGGGGCACGGGGTGAAAAACTGTTTTTT.

The chain is built from TRBV28 and TRBJ1-6; D is unresolved. CDR3 size: 14 residues. CDR1 is MDHEN and CDR2 is SYDVKM in the germline V gene. Trimming cost V 7 bases and J 6 bases, with 13 bases left between them. The CDR3 loop reads CASIPGYLNSPLHF. The CDR3 DNA reads as TGTGCCAGCATCCCAGGATATCTTAATTCACCCCTCCACTTT.

The chain has TRBV2 and TRBJ2-7; 10 nucleotides align to TRBD2. This CDR3 spans 15 amino acids. CDR1 and CDR2 (germline): SNHLY, FYNNEI. The ends lost 8 bases at V and 5 bases at J; junction bases unmatched: 12. CDR3 sequence reads: CASGNSGGRYNEQYF. In DNA form, the CDR3 reads TGTGCCAGCGGAAATAGCGGGGGGCGATACAACGAGCAGTACTTC.

J is TRBJ1-4 and V is TRBV28; the D gene is possibly TRBD1 (6 bases). CDR1 is MDHEN, CDR2 SYDVKM, per germline. The CDR3 is 14 residues long. The V end was cut by 7 bases, the J end by 8 bases, with 17 bases between. The CDR3 DNA sequence: TGTGCCAGCACCAGAGGGGGGGTCCGGGAAAAACTGTTTTTT. It is translated as CASTRGGVREKLFF.